Listed below are T cell receptor beta chains from one sample, sequenced in a study of post-analysis software for immune sequencing data. TCRdb ran MiXCR on the PCR reads and lists one entry per CDR3 protein. Of some 800,000 distinct CDR3 sequences in the sample, around 45% were seen once. Sequenced material: blood. The receptors derive from a girl under 18 with multiple sclerosis. The CDR3 runs from the conserved cysteine through the conserved F or W. Fields, in order: J gene, clone size, V gene, D gene, CDR3 length, CDR3 protein, CDR3 DNA. The D gene is left open where the match is weak. The size field is filled for only some rows; it gives once, few, many or a size class.

j_call: TRBJ2-7; clone_size: few; v_call: TRBV9; d_call: -; cdr3_length: 14; cdr3_aa: CASSAGDRSYEQYF; cdr3_nt: TGTGCCAGCAGCGCGGGGGACAGATCCTACGAGCAGTACTTC
j_call: TRBJ2-7; clone_size: -; v_call: TRBV20-1; d_call: -; cdr3_length: 21; cdr3_aa: CSADKPRRVAEDPSSYNEQYF; cdr3_nt: TGCAGTGCCGACAAACCGAGGAGGGTAGCGGAAGACCCCAGCTCCTACAATGAGCAGTACTTC
j_call: TRBJ1-2; clone_size: -; v_call: TRBV11-2; d_call: -; cdr3_length: 12; cdr3_aa: CASSFTIGGYTF; cdr3_nt: TGTGCCAGCAGCTTTACTATAGGTGGCTACACCTTC
j_call: TRBJ1-2; clone_size: -; v_call: TRBV7-2; d_call: -; cdr3_length: 14; cdr3_aa: CASSLVGGHYGYTF; cdr3_nt: TGTGCCAGCAGCTTAGTCGGGGGGCACTATGGCTACACCTTC
j_call: TRBJ1-2; clone_size: few; v_call: TRBV29-1; d_call: -; cdr3_length: 17; cdr3_aa: CSVEDQDRQDSNYGYTF; cdr3_nt: TGCAGCGTTGAAGATCAGGACAGACAGGATTCTAACTATGGCTACACCTTC
j_call: TRBJ2-1; clone_size: few; v_call: TRBV7-8; d_call: TRBD2; cdr3_length: 17; cdr3_aa: CASNPGGASGSYNEQFF; cdr3_nt: TGTGCCAGCAATCCCGGGGGGGCTAGCGGCTCCTACAATGAGCAGTTCTTC
j_call: TRBJ2-6; clone_size: -; v_call: TRBV24-1; d_call: TRBD1; cdr3_length: 20; cdr3_aa: CATSGATGQGALSGANVLTF; cdr3_nt: TGTGCCACCAGTGGCGCCACAGGACAGGGGGCGCTTTCTGGGGCCAACGTCCTGACTTTC
j_call: TRBJ2-3; clone_size: -; v_call: TRBV20-1; d_call: -; cdr3_length: 12; cdr3_aa: CSAFGSTDTQYF; cdr3_nt: TGCAGTGCCTTTGGGAGCACAGATACGCAGTATTTT
j_call: TRBJ1-1; clone_size: few; v_call: TRBV5-1; d_call: -; cdr3_length: 13; cdr3_aa: CASSFQTNTEAFF; cdr3_nt: TGCGCCAGCAGCTTTCAGACCAACACTGAAGCTTTCTTT
j_call: TRBJ2-5; clone_size: -; v_call: TRBV7-9; d_call: TRBD2; cdr3_length: 16; cdr3_aa: CASSPPLASGSETQYF; cdr3_nt: TGTGCCAGCAGCCCTCCTTTGGCTAGCGGGAGCGAGACCCAGTACTTC
j_call: TRBJ2-1; clone_size: -; v_call: TRBV4-2; d_call: TRBD2; cdr3_length: 17; cdr3_aa: CASSQPLAGARTREQFF; cdr3_nt: TGTGCCAGCAGCCAACCCTTGGCGGGAGCTAGGACAAGGGAGCAGTTCTTC
j_call: TRBJ2-4; clone_size: -; v_call: TRBV6-7; d_call: -; cdr3_length: 16; cdr3_aa: CASSYTSRRDRGHQYF; cdr3_nt: TGTGCCAGCAGTTACACCTCTCGACGGGACCGGGGTCATCAGTACTTC
j_call: TRBJ2-7; clone_size: -; v_call: TRBV30; d_call: -; cdr3_length: 9; cdr3_aa: CWGAYEQYF; cdr3_nt: TGTTGGGGGGCCTACGAGCAGTACTTC
j_call: TRBJ2-3; clone_size: -; v_call: TRBV5-1; d_call: -; cdr3_length: 15; cdr3_aa: CASSSVGGRFDTQYF; cdr3_nt: TGCGCCAGCAGCTCGGTCGGAGGCCGCTTTGATACGCAGTATTTT
j_call: TRBJ2-5; clone_size: few; v_call: TRBV15; d_call: TRBD2; cdr3_length: 16; cdr3_aa: CATSSLGGTSWETQYF; cdr3_nt: TGTGCCACCAGCAGCCTAGGCGGGACTAGCTGGGAGACCCAGTACTTC
j_call: TRBJ2-1; clone_size: -; v_call: TRBV5-1; d_call: TRBD2; cdr3_length: 18; cdr3_aa: CASSPGTSGLNAYNEQFF; cdr3_nt: TGCGCCAGTAGCCCGGGGACTAGCGGATTGAATGCCTACAATGAGCAGTTCTTC
j_call: TRBJ2-7; clone_size: few; v_call: TRBV7-2; d_call: -; cdr3_length: 14; cdr3_aa: CASSLVASPYEQYF; cdr3_nt: TGTGCCAGCAGCTTAGTGGCGTCACCCTACGAGCAGTACTTC
j_call: TRBJ2-1; clone_size: few; v_call: TRBV5-1; d_call: -; cdr3_length: 13; cdr3_aa: CASSFGRDNEQFF; cdr3_nt: TGTGCCAGCAGTTTTGGCAGGGACAATGAGCAGTTCTTC
j_call: TRBJ2-3; clone_size: once; v_call: TRBV14; d_call: TRBD1; cdr3_length: 17; cdr3_aa: CASSQGTAIHLPDTRYF; cdr3_nt: TGTGCCAGCAGCCAGGGGACAGCAATACATCTTCCAGATACGCGGTATTTT
j_call: TRBJ2-1; clone_size: few; v_call: TRBV9; d_call: -; cdr3_length: 13; cdr3_aa: CASSAPGYNEQFF; cdr3_nt: TGTGCCAGCAGCGCGCCGGGGTACAATGAGCAGTTCTTC
j_call: TRBJ2-7; clone_size: few; v_call: TRBV4-3; d_call: -; cdr3_length: 13; cdr3_aa: CASSRGFYNEQYF; cdr3_nt: TGCGCCAGCAGCCGCGGATTCTACAATGAGCAGTACTTC
j_call: TRBJ2-5; clone_size: few; v_call: TRBV29-1; d_call: -; cdr3_length: 13; cdr3_aa: CSVGQGGLETQYF; cdr3_nt: TGCAGCGTTGGACAAGGGGGGCTAGAGACCCAGTACTTC
j_call: TRBJ2-5; clone_size: -; v_call: TRBV5-1; d_call: -; cdr3_length: 14; cdr3_aa: CASSLAIAGETQYF; cdr3_nt: TGCGCCAGCAGCTTGGCCATCGCGGGAGAGACCCAGTACTTC
j_call: TRBJ2-2; clone_size: -; v_call: TRBV7-2; d_call: -; cdr3_length: 16; cdr3_aa: CASSLVGTVNTGELFF; cdr3_nt: TGTGCCAGCAGCCTCGTCGGGACGGTGAACACCGGGGAGCTGTTTTTT
j_call: TRBJ2-3; clone_size: -; v_call: TRBV20-1; d_call: -; cdr3_length: 13; cdr3_aa: CSALRGGEDTQYF; cdr3_nt: TGCAGTGCCCTAAGGGGGGGGGAAGATACGCAGTATTTT
j_call: TRBJ2-1; clone_size: -; v_call: TRBV15; d_call: TRBD2; cdr3_length: 16; cdr3_aa: CATSRGRTSGSDEQFF; cdr3_nt: TGTGCCACCAGCAGGGGACGGACTAGCGGGAGTGATGAGCAGTTCTTC
j_call: TRBJ2-7; clone_size: -; v_call: TRBV15; d_call: TRBD1; cdr3_length: 18; cdr3_aa: CATSSSYRGQGNFDEQYF; cdr3_nt: TGTGCCACCAGCAGCTCTTACCGGGGACAGGGGAATTTCGACGAGCAGTACTTC
j_call: TRBJ1-2; clone_size: -; v_call: TRBV7-3; d_call: -; cdr3_length: 14; cdr3_aa: CASSPLPIPYGYTF; cdr3_nt: TGTGCCAGCAGCCCCCTCCCTATCCCTTATGGCTACACCTTC
j_call: TRBJ2-7; clone_size: -; v_call: TRBV7-2; d_call: TRBD2; cdr3_length: 15; cdr3_aa: CASSRTSGALYEQYF; cdr3_nt: TGTGCCAGCAGCCGGACTAGCGGGGCGCTCTACGAGCAGTACTTC
j_call: TRBJ2-1; clone_size: few; v_call: TRBV29-1; d_call: -; cdr3_length: 12; cdr3_aa: CSVESLRGEQFF; cdr3_nt: TGCAGCGTTGAATCCTTGCGGGGTGAGCAGTTCTTC
j_call: TRBJ1-6; clone_size: few; v_call: TRBV7-2; d_call: -; cdr3_length: 14; cdr3_aa: CASSLHAGYSPLHF; cdr3_nt: TGTGCCAGCAGCTTACACGCCGGTTATTCACCCCTCCACTTT
j_call: TRBJ2-1; clone_size: many; v_call: TRBV27; d_call: -; cdr3_length: 12; cdr3_aa: CASSSPYNEQFF; cdr3_nt: TGTGCCAGCAGTTCCCCCTACAATGAGCAGTTCTTC
j_call: TRBJ2-4; clone_size: -; v_call: TRBV5-6; d_call: TRBD2; cdr3_length: 16; cdr3_aa: CASSLVREGVINIQYF; cdr3_nt: TGTGCCAGCAGCTTGGTGCGGGAGGGCGTAATAAACATTCAGTACTTC
j_call: TRBJ2-3; clone_size: few; v_call: TRBV24-1; d_call: TRBD2; cdr3_length: 16; cdr3_aa: CASSGTSGRATDTQYF; cdr3_nt: TGTGCCAGCTCCGGGACTAGCGGGAGAGCCACAGATACGCAGTATTTT
j_call: TRBJ1-2; clone_size: few; v_call: TRBV27; d_call: TRBD1; cdr3_length: 15; cdr3_aa: CASSDRDRNNYGYTF; cdr3_nt: TGTGCCAGCTCCGACCGGGACAGGAACAACTATGGCTACACCTTC
j_call: TRBJ2-7; clone_size: few; v_call: TRBV6-5; d_call: TRBD1; cdr3_length: 15; cdr3_aa: CASRRDRGREAEQYF; cdr3_nt: TGTGCCAGCAGAAGGGACAGGGGGCGCGAGGCCGAGCAGTACTTC
j_call: TRBJ2-1; clone_size: -; v_call: TRBV20-1; d_call: -; cdr3_length: 16; cdr3_aa: CSAGTGTPNSYNEQFF; cdr3_nt: TGCAGTGCTGGGACTGGGACGCCTAATTCCTACAATGAGCAGTTCTTC
j_call: TRBJ2-7; clone_size: -; v_call: TRBV30; d_call: -; cdr3_length: 18; cdr3_aa: CAWSVLGGGAGSSYEQYF; cdr3_nt: TGTGCCTGGAGTGTACTGGGGGGCGGAGCCGGTAGCTCCTACGAGCAGTACTTC
j_call: TRBJ1-1; clone_size: -; v_call: TRBV20-1; d_call: -; cdr3_length: 14; cdr3_aa: CRSPGPYGHTEAFF; cdr3_nt: TGCAGATCACCCGGCCCTTACGGGCACACTGAAGCTTTCTTT
j_call: TRBJ2-1; clone_size: few; v_call: TRBV9; d_call: TRBD1; cdr3_length: 19; cdr3_aa: CASSGGGPGTARPHNEQFF; cdr3_nt: TGTGCCAGCAGCGGCGGCGGCCCAGGGACAGCACGCCCACACAATGAGCAGTTCTTC
j_call: TRBJ2-3; clone_size: few; v_call: TRBV20-1; d_call: -; cdr3_length: 15; cdr3_aa: CSASAKSRSTDTQYF; cdr3_nt: TGCAGTGCTAGCGCCAAAAGTCGATCGACAGATACGCAGTATTTT
j_call: TRBJ2-6; clone_size: few; v_call: TRBV5-1; d_call: -; cdr3_length: 17; cdr3_aa: CASSSNLILSGANVLTF; cdr3_nt: TGCGCCAGCAGCTCCAACCTCATACTCTCTGGGGCCAACGTCCTGACTTTC
j_call: TRBJ1-1; clone_size: few; v_call: TRBV4-2; d_call: TRBD1; cdr3_length: 15; cdr3_aa: CASSRGDRENTEAFF; cdr3_nt: TGTGCCAGCAGCCGCGGGGACAGGGAGAACACTGAAGCTTTCTTT